One and the same sample provided the 13 T cell receptor beta chains below, sequenced in a study of Ad26.COV2.S vaccination and SARS-CoV-2 variants. Data came from immunoSEQ multiplex PCR; TCRdb stores just in-frame clones and leaves some out. Of 300,000 to 400,000 clones in the sample, 86% were seen once. As to treatment: about 20 received Ad26.COV2.S at low or high dose, single or two shots; about 5 received placebo; per-sample allocation not given. Samples came from day 63 after the first vaccine or placebo injection. Material: peripheral blood, obtained in a trial of Ad26.COV2.S vaccine versus placebo. These receptors came from a person between 18 and 65 years old who received the Ad26.COV2.S COVID-19 vaccine or a placebo.

The V call is TRBV5-4, the J call TRBJ1-4; tentatively, D is TRBD1 (6 bases). This CDR3 is 16 amino acids long. Between the trimmed V and J ends, which lost 2 bases and 5 bases, there was a span of 16 bases. Germline V gene sequence: CDR1 SGHNT, CDR2 YYREEE (reference sequence). CDR3 nucleotide sequence: TGTGCCAGCAGCTTAAACGGGGGCGCAGGGAATGAAAAACTGTTTTTT. This sequence encodes CASSLNGGAGNEKLFF. The whole variable domain, remainder taken from reference TRBV5-4 and TRBJ1-4, is ETGVTQSPTHLIKTRGQQVTLRCSSQSGHNTVSWYQQALGQGPQFIFQYYREEENGRGNFPPRFSGLQFPNYSSELNVNALELDDSALYLCASSLNGGAGNEKLFFGSGTQLSVL.

The V call is TRBV5-4, the J call TRBJ2-5; no clear D. V dropped 5 bases and J dropped 0 bases, with 14 bases sitting between them. This CDR3 comprises 15 residues. Germline CDR1 is SGHNT and CDR2 is YYREEE (reference sequence). DNA of the CDR3: TGTGCCAGCAGAAGGGTGGGTCGGGACCAAGAGACCCAGTACTTC. Translated: CASRRVGRDQETQYF. The full variable domain, completed using reference TRBV5-4 and TRBJ2-5, is ETGVTQSPTHLIKTRGQQVTLRCSSQSGHNTVSWYQQALGQGPQFIFQYYREEENGRGNFPPRFSGLQFPNYSSELNVNALELDDSALYLCASRRVGRDQETQYFGPGTRLLVL.

J is TRBJ2-7 and V is TRBV6-2 or TRBV6-3; 12 positions agree with TRBD2. The length of the CDR3 is 18 residues. V dropped 4 bases and J dropped 3; count of bases not matched to a gene: 13. Germline CDR1 reads MNHEY; CDR2 reads SVGEGT. As DNA, the CDR3 is TGTGCCAGCAGTTCCCCTAAGACTAGCGGGGGCCTTTACTACGAGCAGTACTTC. It is translated as CASSSPKTSGGLYYEQYF.

The chain carries TRBV9 and TRBJ2-2; D might be TRBD1 or TRBD2, each matching 5 bases. Germline V gene sequence: CDR1 SGDLS, CDR2 YYNGEE. The length of the CDR3 is 13 residues. The V end lost 0 bases, the J end lost 6 bases, and 6 bases lay between the germline ends. Here the CDR3 DNA reads TGTGCCAGCAGCGTAGTGGGGGCCGGGGAGCTGTTTTTT. As protein: CASSVVGAGELFF. The full variable domain, with the rest looked up from reference TRBV9 and TRBJ2-2, is DSGVTQTPKHLITATGQRVTLRCSPRSGDLSVYWYQQSLDQGLQFLIQYYNGEERAKGNILERFSAQQFPDLHSELNLSSLELGDSALYFCASSVVGAGELFFGEGSRLTVL.

J is TRBJ2-5 and V is TRBV18; no reliable D call. The CDR3 spans 11 residues. Germline V CDR1 and CDR2: KGHSH, LQKENI. The ends were cut back, 5 bases at V and 1 base at J, with 2 bases in the middle. CDR3 sequence (DNA): TGTGCCAGCTCAGCCCAAGAGACCCAGTACTTC. Encoded protein: CASSAQETQYF.

V gene TRBV27 combines with J gene TRBJ2-4; D remains ambiguous. Deletions cut 4 bases from V and 4 bases from J, with 8 bases between. Germline CDR1 MNHEY, CDR2 SMNVEV (reference sequence). CDR3 size: 13 residues. The CDR3 region has the DNA TGTGCCAGCAGTTCTGACTCGAAAAACATTCAGTACTTC. This codes for CASSSDSKNIQYF.

The rearrangement uses TRBV18 and TRBJ2-7; the D is unclear. Per germline, CDR1 KGHSH and CDR2 LQKENI. The CDR3 extends over 14 amino acids. V was shortened by 1 base and J by 3 bases, with 10 bases between the two germline ends. For the CDR3, the DNA is TGTGCCAGCTCACCACTAGCTGACAACTACGAGCAGTACTTC. This encodes CASSPLADNYEQYF.

As concerns this clone: Possible read error: a much larger clone is one base away. The chain carries TRBV9 and TRBJ1-2, with 10 bases lining up with TRBD1. Germline V gene lookup returns CDR1 SGDLS and CDR2 YYNGEE. The length of the CDR3 is 14 residues. V was clipped by 4 bases and J by 2 bases; unmatched bases: 2. The CDR3, as DNA: TGTGCCAGCAGCTTGGACAGGGGGAACTATGGCTACACCTTC. It codes for CASSLDRGNYGYTF.

V gene TRBV28 combines with J gene TRBJ1-2; D is perhaps TRBD1 (5 bases). V was cut by 3 bases and J by 7 bases, with 15 bases left in between. This CDR3 is 14 amino acids long. CDR1 and CDR2 from the germline V gene are MDHEN and SYDVKM. The CDR3 spells CASSLGPNRSGYTF. The CDR3 coding sequence is TGTGCCAGCAGTTTGGGACCAAACAGAAGTGGCTACACCTTC.

J is TRBJ2-2 and V is TRBV10-2; a weak D match, TRBD2 (6 bases). V was shortened by 11 bases and J by 6 bases, with 10 bases between the two germline ends. This CDR3 has 11 amino acids. Germline assignment: CDR1 WSHSY and CDR2 SAAADI. The CDR3 nucleotides read TGCGCCGCCCGGGGGTCCGGGGAGCTGTTTTTT. Translating it yields CAARGSGELFF.

The CDR3 DNA sequence: TGTGCCAGCAGCATTTCGGGACAGGGGGCGCGGGCGAACACTGAAGCTTTCTTT. This sequence encodes CASSISGQGARANTEAFF. The chain recombines TRBV5-4 with TRBJ1-1, with 12 bases fitting TRBD1. Germline CDR1 reads SGHNT; CDR2 reads YYREEE (reference sequence). The V and J ends lost 4 bases and 1 base, in that order; junction bases with no gene match: 11. This CDR3 is 18 amino acids long.

The chain links TRBV19 to TRBJ2-1, with 7 bases lining up with TRBD2. After removal of 5 bases from V and 5 bases from J, the junction contained 9 bases not matched to a gene. Germline CDR1 reads LNHDA; CDR2 reads SQIVND (reference sequence). The CDR3 is 15 amino acids. The CDR3 spells CASSFGTTRDNEQFF. The CDR3 coding sequence is TGTGCCAGTAGTTTCGGGACTACCCGGGACAATGAGCAGTTCTTC.

In DNA, the CDR3 is TGCGCCACCAATACTGGATCGAACACTGAAGCTTTCTTT. This sequence encodes CATNTGSNTEAFF. V and J are TRBV5-1 and TRBJ1-1; D gene uncertain. Trimming pared 9 bases from V and 1 base from J, leaving 13 bases between. CDR1 and CDR2 from the germline V gene are SGHRS and YFSETQ. The CDR3 extends over 13 amino acids.